This TCR beta chain originates from a study of shared clonotypes between healthy human individuals. Background on the study: Each donor contributed plates that comprised three CD4 naive, three CD4 memory, two CD8 naive and one CD8 memory. Study-wide findings and caveats: Incompleteness in sorted-subset sequencing, despite large depth, was shown by rarefaction.

Naive CD8 populations comprised CD45RO-negative cells positively selected for CCR7, excluding terminally differentiated effector memory CD45RA+ cells. Trimming pared 0 bases from V and 8 bases from J, leaving 15 bases between. Germline CDR1 and CDR2: SGDLS and YYNGEE. CDR3 length: 15 amino acids. In regard to this clone: Its target is not known.

Libraries were prepared by immunoSEQ multiplex PCR; TCRdb keeps only in-frame clonotypes and omits some of them. The profile covers about 2 million clones, with approximately 94% appearing a single time and around 1.2% taken by the ten largest. Source material: naive CD8+ T cells sorted from blood. The receptor was isolated from a young man in good health. The chain joins TRBV9 to TRBJ1-5; D is uncertain. The CDR3 DNA follows: TGTGCCAGCAGCGTAGGAAGCAGTTCAATCGAGCCCCAGCATTTT. Translating it yields CASSVGSSSIEPQHF.